Below, 13 T cell receptor beta chains from the same sample are listed, as sequenced in a study of T-cell reconstitution after alpha-beta-depleted transplantation in children. Unique molecular identifiers were incorporated into the prepared TCRbeta library. TCRdb reprocessed the PCR reads with MiXCR, giving one entry per CDR3 protein. The table includes 450,000 to 500,000 distinct CDR3 sequences, 12% detected once. The sequencing used PBMCs from the stem cell graft donor, collected from the stem cell graft. The receptors shown here come from a human donor who donated a stem cell graft to a child with combined immunodeficiency.

The chain links TRBV9 to TRBJ1-3; 7 nucleotides align to TRBD1. V lost 1 base, J lost 1 base, and 2 bases stayed unmatched. Germline assignment: CDR1 SGDLS and CDR2 YYNGEE. The CDR3 runs to 15 residues. The CDR3 coding sequence is TGTGCCAGCAGCGTATACAGGGGTTCTGGAAACACCATATATTTT. Its translation is CASSVYRGSGNTIYF.

In this sample, this clonotype turned up many times. The CDR3 region is CASSLGQGWAAFF. The CDR3 nucleotides are TGCGCCAGCAGCTTGGGACAGGGTTGGGCAGCTTTCTTT. The V gene is TRBV5-1, the J gene TRBJ1-1; the match to TRBD1 covers 7 bases. CDR3 length: 13 amino acids. Unmatched junction bases numbered 6, after V lost 0 bases and J lost 10 bases. Per the germline V gene, CDR1 is SGHRS and CDR2 is YFSETQ.

The chain uses TRBV7-9 and TRBJ1-5, with D tentatively TRBD1 (5 bases). Germline CDR1 SEHNR, CDR2 FQNEAQ (reference sequence). V lost 0 bases and J lost 1, with 13 bases in between. The CDR3 spans 17 residues. CDR3 residues: CASSLAGDRTSNQPQHF. CDR3 sequence (DNA): TGTGCCAGCAGCTTAGCGGGTGACAGAACAAGCAATCAGCCCCAGCATTTT. Full variable domain (remainder filled in from reference TRBV7-9 and TRBJ1-5): DTGVSQNPRHKITKRGQNVTFRCDPISEHNRLYWYRQTLGQGPEFLTYFQNEAQLEKSRLLSDRFSAERPKGSFSTLEIQRTEQGDSAMYLCASSLAGDRTSNQPQHFGDGTRLSIL.

This clonotype was observed many times. The V call is TRBV4-2, the J call TRBJ2-2; D call uncertain. Trimming removed 0 bases from V and 0 bases from J, with 8 bases in between. This CDR3 is built from 16 residues. CDR1 is LGHNA and CDR2 is YNFKEQ in the germline V gene. DNA of the CDR3: TGTGCCAGCAGCCAAGAGTTAGGGTCGAACACCGGGGAGCTGTTTTTT. Translating gives CASSQELGSNTGELFF.

This clonotype was seen only a few times. The chain is built from TRBV11-2 and TRBJ2-6; the D is unclear. CDR1 and CDR2 from the germline V gene are SGHAT and FQNNGV. The CDR3 sequence is 15 residues long. The V end lost 6 bases, the J end lost 0 bases, and 9 bases lay between the germline ends. The CDR3 DNA is TGTGCCAGCAGGAAAGACAACTCTGGGGCCAACGTCCTGACTTTC. Its translation: CASRKDNSGANVLTF.

The chain recombines TRBV5-8 with TRBJ1-2; TRBD1 aligns across 7 bases. V lost 3 bases, J lost 5 bases, and 4 bases stayed unmatched. Germline CDR1 and CDR2: SGHTS and YDEGEE. The CDR3 covers 13 residues. In DNA, the CDR3 is TGTGCCAGCAGCTGGGGGACAGTTTATGGCTACACCTTC. It encodes CASSWGTVYGYTF.

This clonotype was detected ten times or more. This sequence joins TRBV12-3 or TRBV12-4 and TRBJ2-2; no definite D call. V dropped 0 bases and J dropped 9 bases, with 5 bases sitting between them. The CDR3 has 12 residues. For the CDR3, the DNA is TGTGCCAGCAGTTTAGCACTCAGGGAGCTGTTTTTT. Translated: CASSLALRELFF.

This clonotype was seen a handful of times. The CDR3 is CASSLGQLNIQYF. The DNA for the CDR3 is TGTGCCAGCAGTTTAGGCCAGTTGAACATTCAGTACTTC. The chain is built from TRBV28 and TRBJ2-4, with no clear D. The CDR3 extends over 13 amino acids. V was trimmed by 2 bases and J by 7 bases, leaving 9 bases between them. In germline, CDR1 is MDHEN, CDR2 SYDVKM.

J is TRBJ2-6 and V is TRBV12-3 or TRBV12-4; D is undetermined. V lost 1 base and J lost 0, with 4 bases in between. CDR3 size: 15 residues. In DNA, the CDR3 is TGTGCCAGCAGTTTAGGATACTCTGGGGCCAACGTCCTGACTTTC. It specifies CASSLGYSGANVLTF.

The J gene is TRBJ2-3, the V gene TRBV4-1, with D possibly matching TRBD2 (6 bases). The germline V and J ends were trimmed by 5 bases and 0 bases, with 12 bases remaining between them. This CDR3 spans 15 amino acids. Germline-derived CDR1 and CDR2 are MGHRA and YSYEKL. This CDR3 is CASSKVAESTDTQYF. In nucleotides, the CDR3 is TGCGCCAGCAGCAAGGTAGCGGAGAGCACAGATACGCAGTATTTT.

The table lists this clonotype with a few counts. This chain joins TRBV5-1 and TRBJ2-3; D possibly corresponds to TRBD1 (6 bases). V was cut by 3 bases and J by 5 bases, with 13 bases left in between. Germline CDR1 and CDR2: SGHRS and YFSETQ. CDR3 size: 14 residues. For the CDR3, the DNA is TGCGCCAGCAGCTGGGGCGAGGGGGAAGATACGCAGTATTTT. It yields the protein CASSWGEGEDTQYF.

This clonotype was counted a few times. This sequence joins TRBV20-1 and TRBJ2-3; 9 nucleotides align to TRBD2. V shed 3 bases and J 4 bases; nucleotides not matched to a gene: 8. There are 15 residues in the CDR3. CDR1 DFQATT and CDR2 SNEGSKA come from the germline V gene (reference sequence). CDR3 nucleotides: TGCAGTGCTAGCAGGGCGGGGGGGCTCTCAGATACGCAGTATTTT. Its protein is CSASRAGGLSDTQYF.

J is TRBJ2-5 and V is TRBV27; tentative D call: TRBD1 (8 bases). Germline CDR1 is MNHEY and CDR2 is SMNVEV (reference sequence). Trimming took off 5 bases at V and 5 bases at J, with 24 bases between the two ends. The length of the CDR3 is 17 residues. CDR3 loop: CASSRRLGQGGRETQYF. The CDR3 DNA sequence: TGTGCCAGCAGTCGCCGCCTCGGACAGGGAGGGAGGGAGACCCAGTACTTC.